This paragraph covers one T cell receptor (beta chain) sequence. What it binds is not known. The sample originates from a study of T cells expressing NK-cell markers. Study at large: The TCR beta repertoires originated in sorted CD3+CD56+NKG2C+, CD3+CD56+NKG2C- and CD3+CD56-NKG2C+ T cells.

What made the TCR beta cDNA was 5'RACE template switching with UMIs. One entry per CDR3 protein, without DNA, is what TCRdb gives after re-calling the 5' RACE reads. The sample totals roughly 380,000 distinct CDR3 sequences. Regarding the study as a whole: For a few donors, these clonotypes were likewise the leading ones in the CD3+CD56-NKG2C+ fraction. Dominant NKG2C+ clonotypes were found to form about 1.0-8% of CD8+ T cells in about six donors.

This TCR derives from a man aged 18-75 years in good health. The specimen sequenced was blood T cells: a sorted CD56 or NKG2C T cell subset, CD4+ or CD8+ T cells, or bulk PBMC T cells (not recorded which).

The CDR3 sequence: CSASSGTGNKGQFF. This chain connects TRBV20-1 to TRBJ2-1; TCRdb selects TRBD1, and the lack of DNA leaves this call unchecked. In germline, CDR1 is DFQATT, CDR2 SNEGSKA (reference sequence). The CDR3 totals 14 residues.